The source of this TCR beta chain is a study of T cells in Graves' hyperthyroidism and ophthalmopathy. Participants, patients aged 18 to 65, had newly diagnosed hyperthyroidism with a duration under 2 months. This clonotype was counted ten times or more. Trimming removed 8 bases from V and 6 bases from J; junction bases left unmatched: 7. The CDR3 has 15 residues. TCR beta CDR3 region amplification was performed from RNA transcripts. In the first-round RT-PCR of the TCR CDR3, the HTBI primer set was used. TCRdb ran MiXCR on the multiplex PCR reads and lists one entry per CDR3 protein. Of about 590,000 distinct CDR3 sequences listed, approximately 14% are singletons.

The rearrangement links TRBV12-3 or TRBV12-4 to TRBJ2-3; 14 nucleotides align to TRBD2. This clonotype was sampled from a woman in her thirties with Graves' hyperthyroidism. Sequences were obtained from blood. In nucleotides, the CDR3 is TGTGCCAGCGGCCCGGGACTAGCGGGAGTTGATACGCAGTATTTT. Translating it yields CASGPGLAGVDTQYF.